The rows below give T cell receptor beta chains drawn from one sample of a study of blood T cells in healthy people across ages. TCRdb independently ran MiXCR on the 5' RACE reads; one entry per CDR3 protein. The sample consists of roughly 1.5 million distinct CDR3 sequences, less than 45% of them appearing once. The sample taken for sequencing was blood. Every receptor here comes from a young woman in good health. Each CDR3 is given with its conserved first and last residue. D genes are given only for firm matches. Size is omitted from some rows. Given values are once, few, many or a class for expanded clones.

abundance: few
d_gene: TRBD1
v_gene: TRBV6-6
j_gene: TRBJ2-7
CDR3nt: TGTGCCAGCGGGACAGTCTCCTACGAGCAGTACTTC
CDR3aa: CASGTVSYEQYF

abundance: few
d_gene: .
v_gene: TRBV27
j_gene: TRBJ1-6
CDR3nt: TGTGCCAGCAGTTTCGGACGCCGCGCAAATTCACCCCTCCACTTT
CDR3aa: CASSFGRRANSPLHF

abundance: .
d_gene: .
v_gene: TRBV20-1
j_gene: TRBJ2-5
CDR3nt: TGCAGTGCTCCGGAGGGGTGGCAAGAGACCCAGTACTTC
CDR3aa: CSAPEGWQETQYF

abundance: .
d_gene: TRBD2
v_gene: TRBV28
j_gene: TRBJ2-4
CDR3nt: TGTGCCAGCAGAGCAGATGGGCGGGAGGGTACAAGAAACATTCAGTACTTC
CDR3aa: CASRADGREGTRNIQYF

abundance: many
d_gene: .
v_gene: TRBV5-5
j_gene: TRBJ1-1
CDR3nt: TGTGCCAGCAGCCCTCTCCGGAACACTGAAGCTTTCTTT
CDR3aa: CASSPLRNTEAFF

abundance: .
d_gene: .
v_gene: TRBV28
j_gene: TRBJ1-5
CDR3nt: TGTGCCAGCAGTTTCACGAGGGAGGTTAGCAATCAGCCCCAGCATTTT
CDR3aa: CASSFTREVSNQPQHF

abundance: .
d_gene: .
v_gene: TRBV9
j_gene: TRBJ1-5
CDR3nt: TGTGCCAGCAGCGTAGGTCTGGCGGAGCCCCAGCATTTT
CDR3aa: CASSVGLAEPQHF

abundance: .
d_gene: .
v_gene: TRBV11-1
j_gene: TRBJ2-4
CDR3nt: TGTGCCAGCAGCTTACAAGGGGCGGACATTCAGTACTTC
CDR3aa: CASSLQGADIQYF

abundance: few
d_gene: .
v_gene: TRBV11-2
j_gene: TRBJ1-2
CDR3nt: TGTGCCAGCAGCACCGGGACCAACTATGGCTACACCTTC
CDR3aa: CASSTGTNYGYTF

abundance: .
d_gene: .
v_gene: TRBV7-2
j_gene: TRBJ1-4
CDR3nt: TGTGCCAGCAGCCCGGGGCGGCTTGAAAAACTGTTTTTT
CDR3aa: CASSPGRLEKLFF

abundance: .
d_gene: TRBD2
v_gene: TRBV6-1
j_gene: TRBJ2-1
CDR3nt: TGTGCCAGCAGGGACCCACGAGCGGGGGGGCCAAGGAATGAGCAGTTCTTC
CDR3aa: CASRDPRAGGPRNEQFF

abundance: .
d_gene: .
v_gene: TRBV7-2
j_gene: TRBJ2-1
CDR3nt: TGTGCCAGCAGCTTATCGCTGGGGGTTAGACAGAGTGGTAGTGTAAATGAGCAGTTCTTC
CDR3aa: CASSLSLGVRQSGSVNEQFF

abundance: .
d_gene: .
v_gene: TRBV27
j_gene: TRBJ2-7
CDR3nt: TGTGCCAGCAGTTTATCCTCCTCGGACTTTACCTACGAGCAGTACTTC
CDR3aa: CASSLSSSDFTYEQYF

abundance: .
d_gene: .
v_gene: TRBV2
j_gene: TRBJ1-4
CDR3nt: TGTGCCAGCAGAGAGGGGACCGAAAAACTGTTTTTT
CDR3aa: CASREGTEKLFF

abundance: .
d_gene: .
v_gene: TRBV20-1
j_gene: TRBJ1-2
CDR3nt: TGCAGTGCTAGGGACAGTAAATCCTATGGCTACACCTTC
CDR3aa: CSARDSKSYGYTF

abundance: .
d_gene: .
v_gene: TRBV5-1
j_gene: TRBJ2-3
CDR3nt: TGCGCCAGCAGCTTGGATCTCTGGTCGGGGACAGATACGCAGTATTTT
CDR3aa: CASSLDLWSGTDTQYF

abundance: .
d_gene: TRBD1
v_gene: TRBV12-3/TRBV12-4
j_gene: TRBJ2-1
CDR3nt: TGTGCCAGCAAACCGGGACAGGACAATGAGCAGTTCTTC
CDR3aa: CASKPGQDNEQFF

abundance: few
d_gene: TRBD1
v_gene: TRBV3-1
j_gene: TRBJ1-2
CDR3nt: TGTGCCAGCAGCCACCTGACAGGGTATGGCTACACCTTC
CDR3aa: CASSHLTGYGYTF

abundance: few
d_gene: .
v_gene: TRBV10-3
j_gene: TRBJ2-3
CDR3nt: TGTGCCATCAGTGTACTAGCCCAATGGGAGACAGATACGCAGTATTTT
CDR3aa: CAISVLAQWETDTQYF

abundance: .
d_gene: .
v_gene: TRBV6-2/TRBV6-3
j_gene: TRBJ1-5
CDR3nt: TGTGCCAGCAGAGGGAGGGGGATTTCAAGGCCCCAGCATTTT
CDR3aa: CASRGRGISRPQHF

abundance: few
d_gene: .
v_gene: TRBV7-2
j_gene: TRBJ2-7
CDR3nt: TGTGCCAGCAGCTCATCGGACTGGTACGAGCAGTACTTC
CDR3aa: CASSSSDWYEQYF

abundance: .
d_gene: TRBD1
v_gene: TRBV20-1
j_gene: TRBJ2-2
CDR3nt: TGCAGTGCTGAACAGGGGGCTCCGGCCGGGGAGCTGTTTTTT
CDR3aa: CSAEQGAPAGELFF

abundance: .
d_gene: .
v_gene: TRBV27
j_gene: TRBJ2-7
CDR3nt: TGTGCCAGCAGCATAGCTGCAGACTCCTACGGGCAGTACTTC
CDR3aa: CASSIAADSYGQYF

abundance: few
d_gene: .
v_gene: TRBV29-1
j_gene: TRBJ1-2
CDR3nt: TGCAGCGTTGAATCCTACCCTAACTATGGCTACACCTTC
CDR3aa: CSVESYPNYGYTF

abundance: .
d_gene: TRBD1
v_gene: TRBV6-5
j_gene: TRBJ2-7
CDR3nt: TGTGCCAGCAGTTACGGCAGGGGGCGCTTCGAGCAGTACTTC
CDR3aa: CASSYGRGRFEQYF

abundance: .
d_gene: .
v_gene: TRBV10-3
j_gene: TRBJ2-7
CDR3nt: TGTGCCATCACTCCGGGACTGAGCTCCTACGAGCAGTACTTC
CDR3aa: CAITPGLSSYEQYF

abundance: .
d_gene: .
v_gene: TRBV6-5
j_gene: TRBJ2-5
CDR3nt: TGTGCCAGCAGTTACTCTCCGGGCTACCAAGAGACCCAGTACTTC
CDR3aa: CASSYSPGYQETQYF

abundance: .
d_gene: .
v_gene: TRBV20-1
j_gene: TRBJ2-1
CDR3nt: TGCAGTGCTGGCCCCCGGAGGCGATACAATGAGCAGTTCTTC
CDR3aa: CSAGPRRRYNEQFF

abundance: .
d_gene: TRBD2
v_gene: TRBV6-6
j_gene: TRBJ2-3
CDR3nt: TGTGCCAGCAGTTGGGGACTAGCGGAAACAGATACGCAGTATTTT
CDR3aa: CASSWGLAETDTQYF

abundance: .
d_gene: .
v_gene: TRBV7-9
j_gene: TRBJ1-1
CDR3nt: TGTGCCAGCAGCTTATTGGGGTCTTTCAAGGACACTGAAGCTTTCTTT
CDR3aa: CASSLLGSFKDTEAFF

abundance: few
d_gene: .
v_gene: TRBV7-9
j_gene: TRBJ1-1
CDR3nt: TGTGCCAGCAGCTTAGGAACCACCCAAGCAGGGGACACTGAAGCTTTCTTT
CDR3aa: CASSLGTTQAGDTEAFF

abundance: few
d_gene: TRBD1
v_gene: TRBV5-1
j_gene: TRBJ1-1
CDR3nt: TGCGCCAGCAGCTTGTGGGGCAGGGGGCCGAACACTGAAGCTTTCTTT
CDR3aa: CASSLWGRGPNTEAFF

abundance: few
d_gene: TRBD2
v_gene: TRBV7-2
j_gene: TRBJ2-7
CDR3nt: TGTGCCAGCAAACCCGGGACTAGTAGTTACGAGCAGTACTTC
CDR3aa: CASKPGTSSYEQYF

abundance: .
d_gene: .
v_gene: TRBV6-6
j_gene: TRBJ1-1
CDR3nt: TGTGCCAGCAGTTACACCGCCATGAACACTGAAGCTTTCTTT
CDR3aa: CASSYTAMNTEAFF

abundance: few
d_gene: .
v_gene: TRBV25-1
j_gene: TRBJ2-5
CDR3nt: TGTGCCAGCAGTGCCCTAGGTGGTGTAGAGACCCAGTACTTC
CDR3aa: CASSALGGVETQYF

abundance: few
d_gene: .
v_gene: TRBV12-3/TRBV12-4
j_gene: TRBJ1-2
CDR3nt: TGTGCCAGCAGTTCTGGCACTTCTAACTATGGCTACACCTTC
CDR3aa: CASSSGTSNYGYTF

abundance: .
d_gene: .
v_gene: TRBV6-2/TRBV6-3
j_gene: TRBJ1-5
CDR3nt: TGTGCCACCACTGGGACGGCTGGCAATCAGCCCCAGCATTTT
CDR3aa: CATTGTAGNQPQHF

abundance: .
d_gene: .
v_gene: TRBV6-2/TRBV6-3
j_gene: TRBJ1-5
CDR3nt: TGTGCCAGCAGTTCGGTTCACAATCAGCCCCAGCATTTT
CDR3aa: CASSSVHNQPQHF

abundance: .
d_gene: .
v_gene: TRBV4-3
j_gene: TRBJ2-3
CDR3nt: TGCGCCAGCAGCCAGGGCCCCGCGCAGGGCTCAGATACGCAGTATTTT
CDR3aa: CASSQGPAQGSDTQYF

abundance: .
d_gene: .
v_gene: TRBV6-1
j_gene: TRBJ2-1
CDR3nt: TGTGCCAGCATCCCAGGGGGGGATTTCTACAATGAGCAGTTCTTC
CDR3aa: CASIPGGDFYNEQFF

abundance: .
d_gene: .
v_gene: TRBV10-3
j_gene: TRBJ2-1
CDR3nt: TGTGCCATCAGTGAGTCTTCCTGGTACCAAGAGACCCAGTTCTTC
CDR3aa: CAISESSWYQETQFF

abundance: .
d_gene: .
v_gene: TRBV6-2/TRBV6-3
j_gene: TRBJ2-2
CDR3nt: TGTGCCAGCAGTTACCGAATCAGGGGCGCGAACACCGGGGAGCTGTTTTTT
CDR3aa: CASSYRIRGANTGELFF

abundance: few
d_gene: TRBD2
v_gene: TRBV28
j_gene: TRBJ2-1
CDR3nt: TGTGCCAGCGCCCGACTAGCGGGGACCTACAATGAGCAGTTCTTC
CDR3aa: CASARLAGTYNEQFF

abundance: .
d_gene: .
v_gene: TRBV6-5
j_gene: TRBJ1-1
CDR3nt: TGTGCCAGCAGTTCCTCACAGGGCCCTGGCACTGAAGCTTTCTTT
CDR3aa: CASSSSQGPGTEAFF

abundance: .
d_gene: .
v_gene: TRBV14
j_gene: TRBJ2-5
CDR3nt: TGTGCCAGCAGCCAAGATCTTGGAGACTTACAAGAGACCCAGTACTTC
CDR3aa: CASSQDLGDLQETQYF

abundance: .
d_gene: TRBD1
v_gene: TRBV14
j_gene: TRBJ1-1
CDR3nt: TGTGCCAGCAGCCCCGGGGACAGCAACACTGAAGCTTTCTTT
CDR3aa: CASSPGDSNTEAFF

abundance: .
d_gene: .
v_gene: TRBV3-1
j_gene: TRBJ2-7
CDR3nt: TGTGCCAGCAGCCCCGAGTTGGGCGCCTACGAGCAGTACTTC
CDR3aa: CASSPELGAYEQYF

abundance: .
d_gene: TRBD2
v_gene: TRBV5-1
j_gene: TRBJ2-1
CDR3nt: TGCGCCAGCAGTGATGGCAGCGGGGGGGCGATGTTCTTC
CDR3aa: CASSDGSGGAMFF

abundance: .
d_gene: TRBD1
v_gene: TRBV6-2/TRBV6-3
j_gene: TRBJ2-1
CDR3nt: TGTGCCAGCAGTTACCCCCTGGACAGGGAGTTCGATGAGCAGTTCTTC
CDR3aa: CASSYPLDREFDEQFF

abundance: .
d_gene: .
v_gene: TRBV4-1
j_gene: TRBJ1-1
CDR3nt: TGCGCCAGCAGCCAACGGCCGGGACACGACACTGAAGCTTTCTTT
CDR3aa: CASSQRPGHDTEAFF

abundance: few
d_gene: .
v_gene: TRBV19
j_gene: TRBJ1-5
CDR3nt: TGTGCCAGTAGTATAGATGGGCAGGGCAATCAGCCCCAGCATTTT
CDR3aa: CASSIDGQGNQPQHF

abundance: .
d_gene: .
v_gene: TRBV12-3/TRBV12-4
j_gene: TRBJ2-5
CDR3nt: TGTGCCAGCAGGTTTTTGGTTTCTGACTTGTACTTC
CDR3aa: CASRFLVSDLYF

abundance: .
d_gene: .
v_gene: TRBV27
j_gene: TRBJ2-1
CDR3nt: TGTGCCAGCACCCAAGGGGTGGGGAACTACAATGAGCAGTTCTTC
CDR3aa: CASTQGVGNYNEQFF

abundance: .
d_gene: .
v_gene: TRBV20-1
j_gene: TRBJ1-1
CDR3nt: TGCAGTGCTTGCAGGATTCTGAACACTGAAGCTTTCTTT
CDR3aa: CSACRILNTEAFF

abundance: few
d_gene: .
v_gene: TRBV4-1
j_gene: TRBJ1-5
CDR3nt: TGCGCCAGCAGCCAAGTACATCAGGGCAATCAGCCCCAGCATTTT
CDR3aa: CASSQVHQGNQPQHF

abundance: .
d_gene: TRBD2
v_gene: TRBV9
j_gene: TRBJ2-2
CDR3nt: TGTGCCAGCAGCGTAGAGCGACTAGCGGGGGCCACCGGGGAGCTGTTTTTT
CDR3aa: CASSVERLAGATGELFF

abundance: .
d_gene: TRBD2
v_gene: TRBV5-1
j_gene: TRBJ2-5
CDR3nt: TGCGCCAGCAGCCCCGTGGGGGGGAGTAACAATGAGCAGTACTTC
CDR3aa: CASSPVGGSNNEQYF

abundance: .
d_gene: TRBD1
v_gene: TRBV27
j_gene: TRBJ1-1
CDR3nt: TGTGCCAGCAGTTCCTGGGACAGGCCGGCGGCTTTCTTT
CDR3aa: CASSSWDRPAAFF

abundance: .
d_gene: .
v_gene: TRBV12-3/TRBV12-4
j_gene: TRBJ1-2
CDR3nt: TGTGCCAGCAGTTCACTGGGAATCCTGGGCTATGGCTACACCTTC
CDR3aa: CASSSLGILGYGYTF

abundance: .
d_gene: .
v_gene: TRBV12-3/TRBV12-4
j_gene: TRBJ1-2
CDR3nt: TGTGCCAGCAGTTTGCCTACCGGCTTAGATGGCTACACCTTC
CDR3aa: CASSLPTGLDGYTF